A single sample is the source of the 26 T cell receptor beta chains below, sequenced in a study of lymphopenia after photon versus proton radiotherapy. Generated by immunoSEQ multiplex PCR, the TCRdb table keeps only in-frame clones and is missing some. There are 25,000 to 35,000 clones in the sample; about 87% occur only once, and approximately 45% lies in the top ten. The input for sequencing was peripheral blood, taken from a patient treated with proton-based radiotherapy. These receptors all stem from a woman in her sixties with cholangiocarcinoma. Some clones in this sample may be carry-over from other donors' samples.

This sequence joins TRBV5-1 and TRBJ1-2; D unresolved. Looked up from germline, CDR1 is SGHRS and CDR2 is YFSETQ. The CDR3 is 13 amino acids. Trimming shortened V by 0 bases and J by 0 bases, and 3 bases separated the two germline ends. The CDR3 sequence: CASSLAPNYGYTF. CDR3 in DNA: TGCGCCAGCAGCTTGGCCCCTAACTATGGCTACACCTTC.

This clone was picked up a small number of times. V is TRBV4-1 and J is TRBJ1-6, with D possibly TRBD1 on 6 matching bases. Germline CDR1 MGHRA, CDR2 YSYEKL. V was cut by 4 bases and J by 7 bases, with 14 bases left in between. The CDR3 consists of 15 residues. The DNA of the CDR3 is TGCGCCAGCAGCCCGGAGGGACACAGCAATTCACCCCTCCACTTT. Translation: CASSPEGHSNSPLHF.

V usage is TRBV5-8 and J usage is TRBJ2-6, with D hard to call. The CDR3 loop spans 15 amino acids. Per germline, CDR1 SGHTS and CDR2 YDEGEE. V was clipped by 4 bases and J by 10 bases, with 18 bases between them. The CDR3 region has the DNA TGTGCCAGCAGCCCTAGGGAACCAACCAAAAACGTCCTGACTTTC. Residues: CASSPREPTKNVLTF. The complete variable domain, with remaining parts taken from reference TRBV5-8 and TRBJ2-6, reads EAGVTQSPTHLIKTRGQQATLRCSPISGHTSVYWYQQALGLGLQFLLWYDEGEERNRGNFPPRFSGRQFPNYSSELNVNALELEDSALYLCASSPREPTKNVLTFGAGSRLTVL.

The CDR3 reads CASSLLAGQETQYF. DNA for the CDR3: TGTGCCAGCAGCCTACTGGCAGGACAAGAGACCCAGTACTTC. This chain uses TRBV11-2 with TRBJ2-5, with D uncertain. The CDR3 is 14 residues long. In germline, CDR1 is SGHAT, CDR2 FQNNGV. The germline V and J ends were trimmed by 5 bases and 2 bases, with 12 bases remaining between them.

CDR3 in amino acids: CASSSPEGGNTEAFF. CDR3 DNA sequence: TGTGCCAGCAGCTCCCCCGAGGGGGGGAATACTGAAGCTTTCTTT. This chain links TRBV5-4 with TRBJ1-1; D might be TRBD1 (6 bases). The V gene lost 3 bases and the J gene lost 5 bases, with 17 bases spanning the gap. Germline values: CDR1 SGHNT, CDR2 YYREEE (reference sequence). This CDR3 region has 15 residues.

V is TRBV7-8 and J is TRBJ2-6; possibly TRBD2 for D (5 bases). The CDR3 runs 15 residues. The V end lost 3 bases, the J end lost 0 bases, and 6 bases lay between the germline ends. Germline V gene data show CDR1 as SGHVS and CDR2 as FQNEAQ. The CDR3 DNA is TGTGCCAGCAGCTTTGAGGGCTCTGGGGCCAACGTCCTGACTTTC. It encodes CASSFEGSGANVLTF.

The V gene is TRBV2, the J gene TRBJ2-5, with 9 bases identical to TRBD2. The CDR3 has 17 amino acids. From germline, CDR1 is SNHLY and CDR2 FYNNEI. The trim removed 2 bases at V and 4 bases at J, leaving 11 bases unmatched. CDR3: CASSERKLAGVIETQYF. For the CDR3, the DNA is TGTGCCAGCAGTGAAAGAAAACTAGCGGGCGTGATAGAGACCCAGTACTTC.

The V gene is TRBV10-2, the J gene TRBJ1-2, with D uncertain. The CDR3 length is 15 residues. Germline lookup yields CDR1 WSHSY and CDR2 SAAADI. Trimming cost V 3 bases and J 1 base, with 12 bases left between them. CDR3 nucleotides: TGCGCCAGCAGTGACAGGCTCAGTTTTAACTATGGCTACACCTTC. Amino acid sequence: CASSDRLSFNYGYTF.

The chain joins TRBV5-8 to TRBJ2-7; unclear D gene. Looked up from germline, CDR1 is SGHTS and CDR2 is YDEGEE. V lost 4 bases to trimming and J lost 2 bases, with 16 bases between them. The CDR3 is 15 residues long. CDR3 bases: TGTGCCAGCAGCGTTGGCAACCCCCTACCCTACGAGCAGTACTTC. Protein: CASSVGNPLPYEQYF.

In DNA, the CDR3 is TGTGCCAGTAGTAGGGGAGTAGGGAACACTGAAGCTTTCTTT. This gives the protein CASSRGVGNTEAFF. The rearrangement uses TRBV19 and TRBJ1-1; no clear D. V dropped 4 bases and J dropped 1 base, with 10 bases sitting between them. This CDR3 contains 14 residues. Per the germline V gene, CDR1 is LNHDA and CDR2 is SQIVND (reference sequence).

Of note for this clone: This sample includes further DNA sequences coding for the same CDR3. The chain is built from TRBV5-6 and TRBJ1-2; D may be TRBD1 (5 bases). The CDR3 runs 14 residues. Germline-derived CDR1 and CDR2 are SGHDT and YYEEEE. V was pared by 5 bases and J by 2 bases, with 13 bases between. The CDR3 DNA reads TGTGCCAGCAGTCTACTCCAGGGCAACTATGGCTACACCTTC. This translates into CASSLLQGNYGYTF.

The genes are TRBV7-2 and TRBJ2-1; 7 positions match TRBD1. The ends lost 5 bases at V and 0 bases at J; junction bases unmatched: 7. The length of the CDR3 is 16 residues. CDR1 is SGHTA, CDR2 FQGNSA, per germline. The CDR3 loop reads CASSNYRGSSYNEQFF. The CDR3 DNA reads TGTGCCAGCAGCAACTACAGGGGCAGCTCCTACAATGAGCAGTTCTTC.

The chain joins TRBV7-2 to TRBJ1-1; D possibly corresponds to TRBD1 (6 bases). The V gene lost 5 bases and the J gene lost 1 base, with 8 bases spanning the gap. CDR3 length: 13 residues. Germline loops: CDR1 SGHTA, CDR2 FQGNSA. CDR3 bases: TGTGCCAGCAGCGGACAGCCGAACACTGAAGCTTTCTTT. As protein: CASSGQPNTEAFF.

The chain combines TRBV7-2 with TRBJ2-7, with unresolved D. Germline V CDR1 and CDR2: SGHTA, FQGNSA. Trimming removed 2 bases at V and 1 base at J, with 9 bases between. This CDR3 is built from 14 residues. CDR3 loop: CASSLLVGSYEQYF. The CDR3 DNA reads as TGTGCCAGCAGCTTATTGGTTGGGTCCTACGAGCAGTACTTC.

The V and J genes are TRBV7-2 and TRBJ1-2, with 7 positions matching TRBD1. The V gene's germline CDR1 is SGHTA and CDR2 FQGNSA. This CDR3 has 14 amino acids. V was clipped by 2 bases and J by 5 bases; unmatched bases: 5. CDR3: CASSLPDRFYGYTF. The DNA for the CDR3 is TGTGCCAGCAGCTTACCGGACAGGTTTTATGGCTACACCTTC.

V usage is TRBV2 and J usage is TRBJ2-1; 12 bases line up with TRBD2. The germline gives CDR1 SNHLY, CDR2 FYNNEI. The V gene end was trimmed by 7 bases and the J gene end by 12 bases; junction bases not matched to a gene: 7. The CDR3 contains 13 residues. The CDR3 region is CASTETSGGRQFF. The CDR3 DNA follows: TGTGCCAGCACTGAGACTAGCGGGGGCCGGCAGTTCTTC.

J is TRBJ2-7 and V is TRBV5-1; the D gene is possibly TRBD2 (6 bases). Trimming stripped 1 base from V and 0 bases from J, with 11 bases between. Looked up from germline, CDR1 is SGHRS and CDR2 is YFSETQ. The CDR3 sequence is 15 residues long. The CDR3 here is CASSLLVGGSYEQYF. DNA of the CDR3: TGCGCCAGCAGCTTGCTGGTGGGGGGCTCCTACGAGCAGTACTTC.

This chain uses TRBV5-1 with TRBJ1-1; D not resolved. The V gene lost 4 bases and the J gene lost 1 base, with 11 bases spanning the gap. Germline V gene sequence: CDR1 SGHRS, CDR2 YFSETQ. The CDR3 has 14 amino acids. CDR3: CASSDGGRNTEAFF. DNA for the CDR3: TGCGCCAGCAGCGACGGAGGACGGAACACTGAAGCTTTCTTT.

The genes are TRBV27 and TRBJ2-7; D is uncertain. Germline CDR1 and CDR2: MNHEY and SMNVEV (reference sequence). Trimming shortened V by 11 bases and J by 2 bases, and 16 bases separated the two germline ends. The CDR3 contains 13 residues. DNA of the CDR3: TGTGCCTCGGGTCTTAACCGGGCCTACGAGCAGTACTTC. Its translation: CASGLNRAYEQYF.

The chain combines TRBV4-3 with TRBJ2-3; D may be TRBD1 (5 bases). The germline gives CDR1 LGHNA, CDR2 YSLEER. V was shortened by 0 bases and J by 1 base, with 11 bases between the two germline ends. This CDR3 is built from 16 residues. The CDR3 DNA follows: TGCGCCAGCAGCCAAGATGACAGTTCCCGCACAGATACGCAGTATTTT. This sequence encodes CASSQDDSSRTDTQYF.

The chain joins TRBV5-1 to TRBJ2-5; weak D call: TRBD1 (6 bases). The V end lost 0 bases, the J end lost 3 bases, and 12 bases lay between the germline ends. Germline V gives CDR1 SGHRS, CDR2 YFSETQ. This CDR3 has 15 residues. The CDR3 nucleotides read TGCGCCAGCAGCTTGGTGGGACAATTAGAAGAGACCCAGTACTTC. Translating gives CASSLVGQLEETQYF.

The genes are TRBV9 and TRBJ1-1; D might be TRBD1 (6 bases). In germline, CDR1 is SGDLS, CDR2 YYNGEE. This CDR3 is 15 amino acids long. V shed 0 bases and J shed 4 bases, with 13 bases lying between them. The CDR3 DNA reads TGTGCCAGCAGCGTAGCGGCTCAGGGGTTCACTGAAGCTTTCTTT. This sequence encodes CASSVAAQGFTEAFF.

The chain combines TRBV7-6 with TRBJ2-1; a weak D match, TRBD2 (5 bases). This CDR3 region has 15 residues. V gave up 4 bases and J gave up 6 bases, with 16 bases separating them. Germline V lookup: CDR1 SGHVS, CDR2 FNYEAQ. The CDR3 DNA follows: TGTGCCAGCAGCTCAACACGCTGGCTAGCCAATGAGCAGTTCTTC. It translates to CASSSTRWLANEQFF. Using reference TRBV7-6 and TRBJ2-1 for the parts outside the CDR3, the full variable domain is GAGVSQSPRYKVTKRGQDVALRCDPISGHVSLYWYRQALGQGPEFLTYFNYEAQQDKSGLPNDRFSAERPEGSISTLTIQRTEQRDSAMYRCASSSTRWLANEQFFGPGTRLTVL.

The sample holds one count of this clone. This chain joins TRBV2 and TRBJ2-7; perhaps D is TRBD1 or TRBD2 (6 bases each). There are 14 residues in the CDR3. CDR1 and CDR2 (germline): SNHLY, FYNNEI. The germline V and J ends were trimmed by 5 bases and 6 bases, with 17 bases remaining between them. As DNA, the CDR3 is TGTGCCAGCAGTCGGGGGCTTCCGTGGGTCGAGCAGTACTTC. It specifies CASSRGLPWVEQYF.

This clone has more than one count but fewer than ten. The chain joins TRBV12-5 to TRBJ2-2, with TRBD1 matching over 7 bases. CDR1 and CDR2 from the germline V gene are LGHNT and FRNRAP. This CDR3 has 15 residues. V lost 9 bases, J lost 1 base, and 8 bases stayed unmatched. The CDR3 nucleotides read TGTGCTAGCGGCCCGGGACAGAGGAACACCGGGGAGCTGTTTTTT. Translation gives CASGPGQRNTGELFF.

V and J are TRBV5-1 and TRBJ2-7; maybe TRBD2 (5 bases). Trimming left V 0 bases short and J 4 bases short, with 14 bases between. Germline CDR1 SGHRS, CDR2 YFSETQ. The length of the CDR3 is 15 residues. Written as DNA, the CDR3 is TGCGCCAGCAGCTTGGGGCTAGCAGGCCCTTACGAGCAGTACTTC. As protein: CASSLGLAGPYEQYF.